This TCR beta chain was observed in a study of regulatory T cells in long-lasting Graves disease. About the study: It was over 5 years of antithyroid drugs, with positive TSH receptor antibodies, that meant persistent Graves' disease. Study-wide results and caveats: The small sample size may have reduced accuracy.

As to time point: persistent/refractory GD, antithyroid drugs over 5 years with positive TRAb. The TCR library was prepared using RNA isolated from PBMCs. Patients all came to the study from an endocrinology department in Xi'an, China. EDTA tubes collected nine milliliters of peripheral blood. Construction of the TCR beta libraries employed iRepertoire HTBI primers in conjunction with Arm-PCR of CDR3 regions. TCRdb fed the multiplex PCR reads into MiXCR, producing one record per CDR3 protein. The sample records more than 350,000 distinct CDR3 sequences, 21% being singletons. Many counts were recorded for this clonotype. Its antigen is currently unknown. Losses at the gene ends were 5 bases for V and 2 bases for J; bases not matched to a gene: 14. Per germline, CDR1 SGHVS and CDR2 FQNEAQ. This CDR3 has 17 residues.

This clonotype originated in a female donor with Graves disease. The sequenced sample was peripheral blood mononuclear cells (PBMCs), obtained when the disease was refractory, from a patient treated with antithyroid drugs. The gene calls are TRBV7-8 and TRBJ1-2; 7 bases match TRBD1. The CDR3 region is CASSIDRAQESNYGYTF. The CDR3 nucleotides read TGTGCCAGCAGCATAGACAGGGCTCAGGAGTCAAACTATGGCTACACCTTC.